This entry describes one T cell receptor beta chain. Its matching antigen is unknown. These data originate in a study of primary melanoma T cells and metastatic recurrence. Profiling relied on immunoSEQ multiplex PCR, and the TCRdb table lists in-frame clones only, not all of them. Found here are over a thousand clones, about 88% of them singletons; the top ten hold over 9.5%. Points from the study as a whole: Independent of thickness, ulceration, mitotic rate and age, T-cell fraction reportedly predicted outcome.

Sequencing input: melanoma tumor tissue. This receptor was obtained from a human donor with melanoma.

CDR3 DNA: TGCAGCGTTGAAGATTTGGCTAGCGGGCAAGAGACCCAGTACTTC. This encodes CSVEDLASGQETQYF. This chain links TRBV29-1 with TRBJ2-5, with 8 bases matching TRBD2. The CDR3 consists of 15 residues. Germline V gene data show CDR1 as SQVTM and CDR2 as ANQGSEA. The junction had 5 bases not matched to a gene; V was cut back by 0 bases and J by 2 bases.